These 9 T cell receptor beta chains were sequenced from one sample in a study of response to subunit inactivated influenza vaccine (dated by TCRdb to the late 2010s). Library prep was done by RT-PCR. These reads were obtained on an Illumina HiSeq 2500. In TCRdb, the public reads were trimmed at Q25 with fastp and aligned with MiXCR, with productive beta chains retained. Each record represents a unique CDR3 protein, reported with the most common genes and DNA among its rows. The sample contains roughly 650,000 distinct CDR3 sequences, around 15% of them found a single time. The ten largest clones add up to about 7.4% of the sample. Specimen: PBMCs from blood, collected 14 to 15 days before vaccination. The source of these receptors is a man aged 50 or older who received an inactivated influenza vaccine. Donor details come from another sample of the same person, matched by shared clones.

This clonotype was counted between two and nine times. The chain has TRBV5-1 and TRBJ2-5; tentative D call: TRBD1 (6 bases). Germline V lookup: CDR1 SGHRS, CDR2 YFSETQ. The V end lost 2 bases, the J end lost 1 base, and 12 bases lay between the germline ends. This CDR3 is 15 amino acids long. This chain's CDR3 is CASSFSGTPQETQYF. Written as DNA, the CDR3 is TGCGCCAGCAGCTTCTCCGGGACACCCCAAGAGACCCAGTACTTC.

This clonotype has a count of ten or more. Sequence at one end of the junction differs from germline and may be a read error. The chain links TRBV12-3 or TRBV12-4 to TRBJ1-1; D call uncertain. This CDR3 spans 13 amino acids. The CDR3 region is CASSLSTNTEAFF. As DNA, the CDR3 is TGCGCCAGCAGCTTGAGCACGAACACTGAAGCTTTCTTT.

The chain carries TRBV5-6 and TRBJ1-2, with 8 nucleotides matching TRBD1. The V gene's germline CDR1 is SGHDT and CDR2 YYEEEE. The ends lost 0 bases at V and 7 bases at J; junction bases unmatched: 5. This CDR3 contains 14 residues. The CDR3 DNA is TGTGCCAGCAGCTTGGCCCCAGGGGGCCTTGGCTACACCTTC. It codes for CASSLAPGGLGYTF.

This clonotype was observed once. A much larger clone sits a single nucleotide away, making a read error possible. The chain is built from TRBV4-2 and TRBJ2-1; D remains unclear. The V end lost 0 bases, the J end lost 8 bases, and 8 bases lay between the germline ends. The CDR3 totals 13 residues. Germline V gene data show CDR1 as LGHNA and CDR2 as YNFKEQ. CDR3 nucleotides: TGTGCCAGCAGCCAAGAGACTTATTATGAGCAGTTCTTC. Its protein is CASSQETYYEQFF.

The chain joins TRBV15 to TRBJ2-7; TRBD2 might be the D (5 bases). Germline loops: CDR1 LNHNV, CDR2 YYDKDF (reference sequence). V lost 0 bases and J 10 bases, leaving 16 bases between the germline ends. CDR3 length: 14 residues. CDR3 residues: CATSRDYGLMNQYF. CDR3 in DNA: TGTGCCACCAGCAGAGATTACGGACTCATGAACCAGTACTTC.

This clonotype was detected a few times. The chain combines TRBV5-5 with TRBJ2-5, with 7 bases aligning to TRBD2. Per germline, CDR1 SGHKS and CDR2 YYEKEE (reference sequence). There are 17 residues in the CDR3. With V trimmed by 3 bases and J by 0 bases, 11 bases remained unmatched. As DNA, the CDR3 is TGTGCCAGCAGCTCGTTATTCACGGGGGGTTACCAAGAGACCCAGTACTTC. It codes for CASSSLFTGGYQETQYF.

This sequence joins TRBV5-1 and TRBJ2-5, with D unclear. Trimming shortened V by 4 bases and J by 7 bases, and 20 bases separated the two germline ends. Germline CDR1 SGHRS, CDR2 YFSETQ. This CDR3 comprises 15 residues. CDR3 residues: CASSLGPTSSGTQYF. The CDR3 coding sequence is TGCGCCAGCAGCCTCGGCCCAACCTCGTCCGGGACCCAGTACTTC.

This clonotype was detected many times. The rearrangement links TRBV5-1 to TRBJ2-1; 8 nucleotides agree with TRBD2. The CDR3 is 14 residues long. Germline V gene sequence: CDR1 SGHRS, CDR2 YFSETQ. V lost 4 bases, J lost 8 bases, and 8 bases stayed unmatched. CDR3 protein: CASSRLAGGYEQFF. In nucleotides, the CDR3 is TGCGCCAGCAGCAGGCTGGCGGGGGGATATGAGCAGTTCTTC.

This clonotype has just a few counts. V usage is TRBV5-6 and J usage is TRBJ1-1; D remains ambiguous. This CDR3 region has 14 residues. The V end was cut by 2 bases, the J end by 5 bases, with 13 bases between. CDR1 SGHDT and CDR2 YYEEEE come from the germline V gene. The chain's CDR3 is CASSLGVLGTEAFF. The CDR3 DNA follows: TGTGCCAGCAGCTTAGGAGTCCTGGGAACTGAAGCTTTCTTT. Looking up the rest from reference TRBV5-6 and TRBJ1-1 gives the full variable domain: DAGVTQSPTHLIKTRGQQVTLRCSPKSGHDTVSWYQQALGQGPQFIFQYYEEEERQRGNFPDRFSGHQFPNYSSELNVNALLLGDSALYLCASSLGVLGTEAFFGQGTRLTVV.